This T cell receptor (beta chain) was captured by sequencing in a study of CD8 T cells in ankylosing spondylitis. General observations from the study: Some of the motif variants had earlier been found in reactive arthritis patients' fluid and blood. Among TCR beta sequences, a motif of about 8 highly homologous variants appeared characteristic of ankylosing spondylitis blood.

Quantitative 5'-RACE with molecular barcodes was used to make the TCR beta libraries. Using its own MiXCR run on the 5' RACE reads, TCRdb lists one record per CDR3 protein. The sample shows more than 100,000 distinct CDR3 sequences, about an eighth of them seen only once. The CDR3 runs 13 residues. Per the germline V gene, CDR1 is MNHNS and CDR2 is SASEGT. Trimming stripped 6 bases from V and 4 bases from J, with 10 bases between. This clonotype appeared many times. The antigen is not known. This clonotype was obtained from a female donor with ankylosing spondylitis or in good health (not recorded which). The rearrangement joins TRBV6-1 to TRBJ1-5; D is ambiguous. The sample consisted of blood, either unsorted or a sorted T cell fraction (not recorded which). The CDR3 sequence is CASSPTWNQPQHF. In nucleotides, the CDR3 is TGTGCCAGCAGCCCTACCTGGAATCAGCCCCAGCATTTT.